This record looks at one TCR beta chain sequence and its context. Trimming cost V 5 bases and J 10 bases; bases outside gene matches: 4. From germline, CDR1 is SGHTA and CDR2 FQGNSA. This CDR3 region has 12 residues. These data originate in a study of OX40 agonist ivuxolimab in advanced cancers. About the research overall: Each dose-escalation patient presented with hepatocellular carcinoma, melanoma, renal cell or head and neck cancer.

The repertoire was sequenced with immunoSEQ multiplex PCR; TCRdb's copy has only in-frame clones and lacks some. The sample carries 70,000 to 75,000 clones, around 83% recorded once. This chain uses TRBV7-2 with TRBJ2-7; 11 bases are shared with TRBD2. This material consisted of CD4+ or CD8+ T cells sorted from blood, taken in a trial of the OX40 agonist ivuxolimab. This receptor was obtained from an adult with an advanced solid tumor such as melanoma, head and neck, liver or kidney cancer. The CDR3 region is CASSHSGGDQYF. In DNA form, the CDR3 reads TGTGCCAGCAGCCATAGCGGGGGGGATCAGTACTTC.